The sequence of this T cell receptor beta chain was determined in a study of blood T cell repertoires in COVID-19. The CDR3 contains 16 residues. After removal of 2 bases from V and 0 bases from J, the junction contained 5 bases not matched to a gene. The germline gives CDR1 SEHNR, CDR2 FQNEAQ (reference sequence). Under the authors' procedure: Researchers report that nucleated cell counts were estimated from reference gene primer amplification. The table came from immunoSEQ multiplex PCR; TCRdb's copy has only in-frame clones and leaves some out. The DNA was the basis for D and trimming; V, J and clone size are from that table. The data hold approximately 100,000 clones, with 80% to 90% observed a single time.

The specimen was PBMCs or T cells enriched from blood (not recorded which). The J gene is TRBJ2-3, the V gene TRBV7-9, with 7 bases matching TRBD1. This sequence was found in a woman between 45 and 60 years old who had recovered from COVID-19. The CDR3 sequence is CASSLQTGTSTDTQYF. The CDR3, as DNA: TGTGCCAGCAGCTTACAGACAGGGACCAGCACAGATACGCAGTATTTT.